What follows are 15 T cell receptor beta chains derived from one specimen sequenced in a study of blood T cell repertoires in COVID-19 (dated by TCRdb to the early 2020s). The library came from the immunoSEQ multiplex PCR assay. Held by TCRdb, this immuneACCESS table contains in-frame sequences only and omits some clones. Under half of the omission traces to an unresolved V gene where checked; the cause of the rest is unknown. Present in this sample are roughly 82,000 clones, roughly 87% of which were seen just once. The ten largest clones capture 0.8% to 1.3% of the sample. The material sequenced was peripheral blood. The receptor source for this set is a woman aged 50 to 60 in a cohort sampled during active COVID-19.

V usage is TRBV6-5 and J usage is TRBJ1-2, with TRBD1 matching 11 bases. Losses at the gene ends were 4 bases for V and 2 bases for J; bases not matched to a gene: 3. Germline CDR1 is MNHEY and CDR2 is SVGAGI. The CDR3 loop spans 15 amino acids. The CDR3 is CASSSRDRGNYGYTF. Written as DNA, the CDR3 is TGTGCCAGCAGTTCCCGGGACAGGGGGAACTATGGCTACACCTTC.

V and J are TRBV5-1 and TRBJ2-2, with TRBD2 matching 16 bases. This CDR3 has 21 amino acids. The germline V gene has CDR1 SGHRS and CDR2 YFSETQ. V lost 3 bases and J lost 6; bases outside the gene matches: 17. This CDR3 reads CASSSTPGTSGRAGRAGELFF. DNA for the CDR3: TGCGCCAGCAGCTCAACTCCCGGGACTAGCGGGAGGGCCGGAAGGGCCGGGGAGCTGTTTTTT. The variable domain in full, completed from reference TRBV5-1 and TRBJ2-2, reads KAGVTQTPRYLIKTRGQQVTLSCSPISGHRSVSWYQQTPGQGLQFLFEYFSETQRNKGNFPGRFSGRQFSNSRSEMNVSTLELGDSALYLCASSSTPGTSGRAGRAGELFFGEGSRLTVL.

The chain couples TRBV19 to TRBJ1-2, with a weak D call TRBD1 (6 bases). This CDR3 has 14 amino acids. V dropped 7 bases and J dropped 8 bases, with 20 bases sitting between them. CDR1 is LNHDA and CDR2 is SQIVND in the germline V gene (reference sequence). The CDR3 DNA reads TGTGCCAGTAAGGGGGATACCCTTACTTCAGGCTACACCTTC. It codes for CASKGDTLTSGYTF.

This clone was counted once. The chain uses TRBV7-2 and TRBJ2-3; no firm D call. Trimming took 5 bases from V and 4 from J, leaving 13 bases between them. This CDR3 has 14 amino acids. The V gene's germline CDR1 is SGHTA and CDR2 FQGNSA. CDR3 loop: CASSPAQWPDTQYF. The DNA of the CDR3 is TGTGCCAGCAGCCCCGCCCAGTGGCCAGATACGCAGTATTTT.

This clone was detected once. The V call is TRBV28, the J call TRBJ2-5; no firm D call. Germline V gives CDR1 MDHEN, CDR2 SYDVKM. The CDR3 length is 10 residues. Trimming took off 6 bases at V and 4 bases at J, with 3 bases between the two ends. The CDR3 DNA follows: TGTGCCAGCAGGGCAGAGACCCAGTACTTC. It yields the protein CASRAETQYF.

The CDR3: CATSRDAAGDEQYF. CDR3 bases: TGTGCCACCAGCAGAGATGCCGCCGGGGACGAGCAGTACTTC. This rearrangement joins TRBV15 to TRBJ2-7; D is possibly TRBD2 (5 bases). V dropped 0 bases and J dropped 5 bases, with 11 bases sitting between them. Germline loops: CDR1 LNHNV, CDR2 YYDKDF (reference sequence). This CDR3 has 14 residues. Variable domain in full (rest from reference TRBV15 and TRBJ2-7): DAMVIQNPRYQVTQFGKPVTLSCSQTLNHNVMYWYQQKSSQAPKLLFHYYDKDFNNEADTPDNFQSRRPNTSFCFLDIRSPGLGDTAMYLCATSRDAAGDEQYFGPGTRLTVT.

V usage is TRBV20-1 and J usage is TRBJ2-3; 10 bases match TRBD2. V was pared by 3 bases and J by 1 base, with 7 bases of the junction left unmatched. Per germline, CDR1 DFQATT and CDR2 SNEGSKA (reference sequence). The CDR3 is 16 residues long. The chain's CDR3 is CSASVQGTSGTDTQYF. As DNA, the CDR3 is TGCAGTGCTAGTGTCCAAGGGACTAGCGGCACAGATACGCAGTATTTT.

The CDR3 nucleotides are TGTGCCATCAGTGAAGGGGATGGAAACACCATATATTTT. This codes for CAISEGDGNTIYF. The V call is TRBV10-3, the J call TRBJ1-3; possibly TRBD1 for D (5 bases). The CDR3 totals 13 residues. V lost 3 bases and J 3 bases, leaving 6 bases between the germline ends. Germline-derived CDR1 and CDR2 are ENHRY and SYGVKD.

The table lists this clone with a few counts. The chain recombines TRBV11-2 with TRBJ2-1; 10 bases are shared with TRBD2. J was trimmed by 0 bases and V by 6 bases; bases with no gene match: 14. The CDR3 runs to 19 residues. Germline CDR1 is SGHAT and CDR2 is FQNNGV. CDR3 protein: CASSKRGAGGPSSYNEQFF. DNA for the CDR3: TGTGCCAGCAGTAAAAGGGGAGCGGGAGGGCCTAGCTCCTACAATGAGCAGTTCTTC.

V and J are TRBV27 and TRBJ2-7; possible D gene TRBD1, 6 bases. The CDR3 covers 15 residues. V lost 6 bases to trimming and J lost 4 bases, with 19 bases between them. The germline CDR1 and CDR2 sequences are MNHEY and SMNVEV (reference sequence). The CDR3 protein is CASSPGVIAAYEQYF. DNA for the CDR3: TGTGCCAGCAGCCCAGGGGTGATAGCTGCGTACGAGCAGTACTTC.

The gene calls are TRBV28 and TRBJ1-5; D is perhaps TRBD1 (5 bases). The ends were cut back, 7 bases at V and 6 bases at J, with 13 bases in the middle. The CDR3 consists of 13 residues. CDR1 and CDR2 from the germline V gene are MDHEN and SYDVKM. CDR3 protein: CASTGTTSQPQHF. CDR3 coding DNA: TGTGCCAGCACCGGGACTACAAGTCAGCCCCAGCATTTT. Full variable domain (missing parts from reference TRBV28 and TRBJ1-5): DVKVTQSSRYLVKRTGEKVFLECVQDMDHENMFWYRQDPGLGLRLIYFSYDVKMKEKGDIPEGYSVSREKKERFSLILESASTNQTSMYLCASTGTTSQPQHFGDGTRLSIL.

This clone was found once. The chain has TRBV28 and TRBJ2-7; D may be TRBD1 (6 bases). The CDR3 totals 13 residues. Looked up from germline, CDR1 is MDHEN and CDR2 is SYDVKM. The V end was cut by 5 bases, the J end by 2 bases, with 10 bases between. The CDR3 spells CASSPQGPYEQYF. CDR3 in DNA: TGTGCCAGCAGTCCACAGGGCCCCTACGAGCAGTACTTC.

CDR3 sequence (DNA): TGTGCCAGCAGCTTCCCCTCGGGACAGGGGGGACGGGAGACCCAGTACTTC. Protein product: CASSFPSGQGGRETQYF. The chain recombines TRBV5-6 with TRBJ2-5; 11 nucleotides align to TRBD1. J lost 5 bases, V lost 2 bases, and 11 bases had no gene match. The CDR3 sequence is 17 residues long. CDR1 and CDR2 (germline): SGHDT, YYEEEE.

V and J are TRBV5-4 and TRBJ1-1; 10 bases are a match to TRBD1. CDR3 length: 15 residues. Germline trimming cut 2 bases from V and 4 bases from J; bases unmatched to any gene: 5. Germline V lookup: CDR1 SGHNT, CDR2 YYREEE (reference sequence). The CDR3 loop reads CASSLGDRGLTEAFF. CDR3 sequence (DNA): TGTGCCAGCAGCTTAGGGGACAGGGGCCTCACTGAAGCTTTCTTT. Supplemented by reference TRBV5-4 and TRBJ1-1, the full variable domain reads ETGVTQSPTHLIKTRGQQVTLRCSSQSGHNTVSWYQQALGQGPQFIFQYYREEENGRGNFPPRFSGLQFPNYSSELNVNALELDDSALYLCASSLGDRGLTEAFFGQGTRLTVV.

The rearrangement joins TRBV6-6 to TRBJ1-1; D remains unclear. V was trimmed by 6 bases and J by 6 bases, leaving 11 bases between them. Germline lookup yields CDR1 MNHNY and CDR2 SVGAGI (reference sequence). The CDR3 is made up of 12 amino acids. CDR3 nucleotide sequence: TGTGCCAGCAGGAACCGAGCCTCTGAAGCTTTCTTT. This gives the protein CASRNRASEAFF.